This T cell receptor beta chain was obtained from a study of T cell repertoires in cytomegalovirus infection. Study in general: Recently identified HLA-C-restricted CMV epitopes and well-studied HLA-B-restricted CMV epitopes were used by the study.

As regards this clonotype: Its antigen is unidentified.

TCRdb recomputed calls from the reads with MiXCR, one row per CDR3 protein. The sample has a few hundred thousand distinct CDR3 sequences, about 39% seen once; the top ten hold 48%. This receptor was identified in a human donor in good health (CMV status not recorded). Some clones in this sample may be carry-over from other donors' samples. The starting material was cultured PBMCs, obtained from culture after CMV antigen stimulation.

In nucleotides, the CDR3 is TGCAGTGCTAGACCACTCGTTGGAAGCTCCTACGAGCAGTACTTC. It specifies CSARPLVGSSYEQYF. This chain links TRBV20-1 with TRBJ2-7; D gene ambiguous. Germline assignment: CDR1 DFQATT and CDR2 SNEGSKA (reference sequence). This CDR3 has 15 amino acids. Trimming stripped 2 bases from V and 0 bases from J, with 14 bases between.